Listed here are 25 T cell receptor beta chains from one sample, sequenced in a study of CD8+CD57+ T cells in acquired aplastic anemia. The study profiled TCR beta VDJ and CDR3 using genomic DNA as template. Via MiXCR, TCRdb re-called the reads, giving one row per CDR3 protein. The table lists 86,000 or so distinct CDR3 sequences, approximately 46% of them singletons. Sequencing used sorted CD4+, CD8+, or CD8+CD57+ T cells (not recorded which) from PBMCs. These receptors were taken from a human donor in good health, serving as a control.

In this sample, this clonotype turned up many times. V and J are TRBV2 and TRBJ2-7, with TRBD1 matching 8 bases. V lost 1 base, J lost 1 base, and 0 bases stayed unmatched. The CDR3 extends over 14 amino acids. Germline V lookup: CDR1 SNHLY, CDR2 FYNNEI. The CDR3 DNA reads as TGTGCCAGCAGTGAAGACAGGGGGTCCTACGAGCAGTACTTC. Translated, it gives CASSEDRGSYEQYF.

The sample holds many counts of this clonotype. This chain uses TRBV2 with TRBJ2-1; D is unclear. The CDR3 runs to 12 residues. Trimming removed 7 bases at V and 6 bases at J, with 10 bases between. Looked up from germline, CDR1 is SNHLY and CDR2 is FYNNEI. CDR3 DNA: TGTGCCAGCACCGCCCGGATCAATGAGCAGTTCTTC. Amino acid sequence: CASTARINEQFF.

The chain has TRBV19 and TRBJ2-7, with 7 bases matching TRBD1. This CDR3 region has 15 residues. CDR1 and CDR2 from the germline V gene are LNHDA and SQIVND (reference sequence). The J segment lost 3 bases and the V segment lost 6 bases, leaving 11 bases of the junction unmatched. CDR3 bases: TGTGCCAGTAGCGGGGCCGGGACAGTTGGCTACGAGCAGTACTTC. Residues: CASSGAGTVGYEQYF.

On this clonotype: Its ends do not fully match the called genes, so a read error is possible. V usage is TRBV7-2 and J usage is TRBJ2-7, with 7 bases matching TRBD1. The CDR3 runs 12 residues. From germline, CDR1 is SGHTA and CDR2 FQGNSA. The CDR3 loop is CASRQGPYEQYF. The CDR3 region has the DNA TGCGCCAGCAGACAGGGACCCTACGAGCAGTACTTC.

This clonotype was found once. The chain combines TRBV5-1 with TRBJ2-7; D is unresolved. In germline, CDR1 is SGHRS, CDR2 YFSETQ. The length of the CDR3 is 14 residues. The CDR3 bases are TGCGCCAGCAGCTTGGATCTAGGCTCCTACGGGCAGTACGTC. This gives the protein CASSLDLGSYGQYV.

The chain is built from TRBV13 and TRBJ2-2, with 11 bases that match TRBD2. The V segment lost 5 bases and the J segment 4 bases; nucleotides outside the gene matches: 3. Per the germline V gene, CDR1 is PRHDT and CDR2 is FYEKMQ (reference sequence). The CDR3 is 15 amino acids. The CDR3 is CASSLAGGTTGELFF. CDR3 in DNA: TGTGCCAGCAGCCTAGCGGGGGGAACCACCGGGGAGCTGTTTTTT.

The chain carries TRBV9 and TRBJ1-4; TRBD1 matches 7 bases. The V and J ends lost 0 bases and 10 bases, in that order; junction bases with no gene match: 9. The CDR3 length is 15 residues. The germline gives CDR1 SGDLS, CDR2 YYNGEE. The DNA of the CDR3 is TGTGCCAGCAGCGTAGCGGAAGGGGGCCCAGGAAAACTGTTTTTT. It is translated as CASSVAEGGPGKLFF.

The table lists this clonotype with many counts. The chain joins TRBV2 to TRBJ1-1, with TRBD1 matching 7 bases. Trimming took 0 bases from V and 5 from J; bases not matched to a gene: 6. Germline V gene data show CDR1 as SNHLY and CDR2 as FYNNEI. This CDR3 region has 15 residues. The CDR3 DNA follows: TGTGCCAGCAGTGAAGCAGGGGGCATTACGACTGAAGCTTTCTTT. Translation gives CASSEAGGITTEAFF.

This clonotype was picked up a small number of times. CDR3 sequence reads: CASSRKTRQNTEAFF. The CDR3 DNA reads as TGTGCCAGCAGCCGGAAAACCAGGCAGAACACTGAAGCTTTCTTT. This chain uses TRBV7-2 with TRBJ1-1, with D unclear. V lost 5 bases, J lost 1 base, and 14 bases lay in between. The CDR3 runs to 15 residues. Germline values: CDR1 SGHTA, CDR2 FQGNSA. Full variable domain (outside the CDR3, taken from reference TRBV7-2 and TRBJ1-1): GAGVSQSPSNKVTEKGKDVELRCDPISGHTALYWYRQSLGQGLEFLIYFQGNSAPDKSGLPSDRFSAERTGGSVSTLTIQRTQQEDSAVYLCASSRKTRQNTEAFFGQGTRLTVV.

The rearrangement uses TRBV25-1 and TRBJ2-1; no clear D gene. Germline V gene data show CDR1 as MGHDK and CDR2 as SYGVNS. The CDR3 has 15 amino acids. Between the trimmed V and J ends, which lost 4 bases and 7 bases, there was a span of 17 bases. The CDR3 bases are TGTGCCAGCAGTGCGATCAGGCTAGTCGGTAATGAGCAGTTCTTC. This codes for CASSAIRLVGNEQFF.

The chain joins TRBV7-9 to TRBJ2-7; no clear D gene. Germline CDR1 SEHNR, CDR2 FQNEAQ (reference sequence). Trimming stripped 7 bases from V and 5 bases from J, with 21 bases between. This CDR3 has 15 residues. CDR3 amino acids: CASTFSTGGRDEQYF. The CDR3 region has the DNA TGTGCCAGCACCTTCTCAACCGGCGGCCGGGACGAGCAGTACTTC. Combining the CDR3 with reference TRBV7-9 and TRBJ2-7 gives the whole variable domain DTGVSQNPRHKITKRGQNVTFRCDPISEHNRLYWYRQTLGQGPEFLTYFQNEAQLEKSRLLSDRFSAERPKGSFSTLEIQRTEQGDSAMYLCASTFSTGGRDEQYFGPGTRLTVT.

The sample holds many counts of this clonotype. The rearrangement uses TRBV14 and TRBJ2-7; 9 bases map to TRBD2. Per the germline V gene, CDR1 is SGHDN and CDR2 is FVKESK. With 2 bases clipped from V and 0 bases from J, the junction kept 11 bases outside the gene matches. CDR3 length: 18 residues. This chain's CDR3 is CASSQRKAGGPYSYEQYF. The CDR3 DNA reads TGTGCCAGCAGCCAACGTAAAGCGGGAGGTCCCTACTCCTACGAGCAGTACTTC.

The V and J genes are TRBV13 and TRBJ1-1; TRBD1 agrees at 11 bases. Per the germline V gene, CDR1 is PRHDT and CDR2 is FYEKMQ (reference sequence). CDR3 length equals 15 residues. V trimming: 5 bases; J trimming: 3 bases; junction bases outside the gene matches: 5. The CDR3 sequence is CASSAGQGADTEAFF. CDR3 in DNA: TGTGCCAGCAGCGCTGGACAGGGGGCGGACACTGAAGCTTTCTTT.

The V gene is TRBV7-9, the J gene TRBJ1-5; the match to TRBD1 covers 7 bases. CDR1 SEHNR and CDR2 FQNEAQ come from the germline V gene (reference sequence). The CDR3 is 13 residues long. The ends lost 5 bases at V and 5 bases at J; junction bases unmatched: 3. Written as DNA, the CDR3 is TGTGCCAGCAGCGGGCAGGGGGATCAGCCCCAGCATTTT. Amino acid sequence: CASSGQGDQPQHF.

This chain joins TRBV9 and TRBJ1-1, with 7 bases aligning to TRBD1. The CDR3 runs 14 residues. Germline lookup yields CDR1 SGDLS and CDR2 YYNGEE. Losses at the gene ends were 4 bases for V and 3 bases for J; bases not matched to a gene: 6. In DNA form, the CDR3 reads TGTGCCAGCAGCTCCCAGACAGGGTACACTGAAGCTTTCTTT. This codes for CASSSQTGYTEAFF.

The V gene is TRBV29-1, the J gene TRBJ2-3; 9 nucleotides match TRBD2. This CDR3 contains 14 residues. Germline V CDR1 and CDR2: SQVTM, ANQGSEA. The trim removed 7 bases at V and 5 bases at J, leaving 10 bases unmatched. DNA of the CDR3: TGCAGCGCAGCTCAGCGGGGGGTACAAGATACGCAGTATTTT. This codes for CSAAQRGVQDTQYF.

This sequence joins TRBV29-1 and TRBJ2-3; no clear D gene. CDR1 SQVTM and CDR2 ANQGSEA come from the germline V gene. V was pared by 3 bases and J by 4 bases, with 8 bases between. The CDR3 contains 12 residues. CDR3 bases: TGCAGCGTTGACTCGGGCGCAGATACGCAGTATTTT. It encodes CSVDSGADTQYF.

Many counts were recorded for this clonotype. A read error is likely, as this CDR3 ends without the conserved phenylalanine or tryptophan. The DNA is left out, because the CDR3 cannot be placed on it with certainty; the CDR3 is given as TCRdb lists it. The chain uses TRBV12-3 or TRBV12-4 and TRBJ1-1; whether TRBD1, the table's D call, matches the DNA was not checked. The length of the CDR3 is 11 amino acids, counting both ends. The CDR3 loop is CASSFGGGGLY.

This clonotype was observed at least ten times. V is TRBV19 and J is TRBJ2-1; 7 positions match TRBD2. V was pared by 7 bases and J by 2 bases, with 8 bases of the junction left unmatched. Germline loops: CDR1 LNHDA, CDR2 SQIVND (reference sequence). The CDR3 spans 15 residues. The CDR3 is CASTVGLAAYNEQFF. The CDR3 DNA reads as TGTGCCAGTACCGTCGGGCTAGCGGCCTACAATGAGCAGTTCTTC.

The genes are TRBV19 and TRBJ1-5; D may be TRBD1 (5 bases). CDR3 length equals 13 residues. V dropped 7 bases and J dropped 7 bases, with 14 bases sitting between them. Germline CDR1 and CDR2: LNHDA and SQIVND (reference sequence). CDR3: CASTDSPLQPQHF. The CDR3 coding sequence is TGTGCCAGTACCGACAGCCCTTTGCAGCCCCAGCATTTT.

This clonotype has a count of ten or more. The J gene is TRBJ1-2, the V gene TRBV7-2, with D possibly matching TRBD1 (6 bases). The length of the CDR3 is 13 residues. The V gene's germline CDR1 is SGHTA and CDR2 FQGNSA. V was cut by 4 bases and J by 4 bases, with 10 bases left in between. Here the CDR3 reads CASSSTGFYGYTF. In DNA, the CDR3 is TGTGCCAGCAGCTCAACAGGGTTCTATGGCTACACCTTC.

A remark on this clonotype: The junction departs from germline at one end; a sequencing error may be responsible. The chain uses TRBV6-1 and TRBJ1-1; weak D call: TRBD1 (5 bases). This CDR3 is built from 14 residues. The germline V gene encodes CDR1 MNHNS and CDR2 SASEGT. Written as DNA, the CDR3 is TGTGCCAGCAGGATGAACGGGGGTCAGAATGAAGCTTCCTTT. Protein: CASRMNGGQNEASF.

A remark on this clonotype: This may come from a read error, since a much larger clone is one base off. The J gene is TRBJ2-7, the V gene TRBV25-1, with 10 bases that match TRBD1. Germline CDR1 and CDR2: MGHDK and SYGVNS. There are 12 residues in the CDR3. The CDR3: CASRAPDRGRHF. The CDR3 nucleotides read TGTGCCAGCAGAGCCCCGGACAGGGGGAGGCACTTC.

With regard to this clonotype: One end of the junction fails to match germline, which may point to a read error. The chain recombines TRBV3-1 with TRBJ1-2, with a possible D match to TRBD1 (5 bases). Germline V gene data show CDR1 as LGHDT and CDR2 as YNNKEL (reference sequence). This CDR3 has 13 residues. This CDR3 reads CASSQSRGYGYAF. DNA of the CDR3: TGTGCCAGCAGCCAATCCCGGGGGTATGGCTACGCCTTC.

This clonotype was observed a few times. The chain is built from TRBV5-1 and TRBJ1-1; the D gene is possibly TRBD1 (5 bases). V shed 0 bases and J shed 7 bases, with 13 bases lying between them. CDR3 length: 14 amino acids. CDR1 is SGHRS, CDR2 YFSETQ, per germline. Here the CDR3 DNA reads TGCGCCAGCAGCTTGGCGGAGCTGGGGGGTGAAGCTTTCTTT. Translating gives CASSLAELGGEAFF.